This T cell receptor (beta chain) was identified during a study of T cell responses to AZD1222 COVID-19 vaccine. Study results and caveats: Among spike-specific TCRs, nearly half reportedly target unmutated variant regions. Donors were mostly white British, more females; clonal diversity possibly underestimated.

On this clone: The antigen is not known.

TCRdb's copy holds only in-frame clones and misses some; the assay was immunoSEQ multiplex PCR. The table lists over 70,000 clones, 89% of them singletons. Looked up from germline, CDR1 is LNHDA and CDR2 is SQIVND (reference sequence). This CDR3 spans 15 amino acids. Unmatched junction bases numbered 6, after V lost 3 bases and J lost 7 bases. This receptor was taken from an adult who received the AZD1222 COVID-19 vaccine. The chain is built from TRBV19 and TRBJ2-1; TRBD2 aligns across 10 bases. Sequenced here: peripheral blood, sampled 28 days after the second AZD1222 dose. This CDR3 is CASSMASGSYNEQFF. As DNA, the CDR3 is TGTGCCAGTAGTATGGCTAGCGGGAGTTATAATGAGCAGTTCTTC.